This T cell receptor (beta chain) is from a study of memory CD4+ T cells and cytomegalovirus serostatus. Generated by immunoSEQ multiplex PCR, the TCRdb table keeps only in-frame clones and is missing some. Of 50,000 to 65,000 clones listed, roughly three quarters were seen once; the top ten hold 0.88%. The sort gate was single viable CD3+CD4+CD8-CD45RO+ cells for memory CD4+ T cells. Serum IgG to CMV pp150, pp28, p38 and p52 defined serostatus. Trimming cost V 7 bases and J 3 bases, with 16 bases left between them. CDR1 is MNHNY, CDR2 SVGAGI, per germline (reference sequence). The CDR3 has 15 residues.

This receptor was obtained from an adult in good health and CMV-seronegative. The source material was memory CD4+ T cells from blood. The V gene is TRBV6-6, the J gene TRBJ1-3; D possibly corresponds to TRBD1 (6 bases). The CDR3 DNA is TGTGCCAGCACCAGGGGTGGAGGGGGTGGAAACACCATATATTTT. It codes for CASTRGGGGGNTIYF.